These 23 T cell receptor beta chains share one sample of origin, sequenced in a study of T-cell reconstitution after alpha-beta-depleted transplantation in children. Preparing the TCRbeta library involved the use of unique molecular identifiers. MiXCR, applied by TCRdb to the PCR reads, yields one record per CDR3 protein. The sample holds about 70,000 distinct CDR3 sequences, roughly 11% seen once. Source: PBMCs, taken before TCRalphabeta/CD19-depleted stem cell transplant. These receptors all come from a boy aged 5 to 17 with acute myeloid leukemia, due to receive a stem cell transplant.

At least ten counts were recorded for this clonotype. The genes are TRBV5-1 and TRBJ2-1, with a tentative D call TRBD1 (6 bases). Germline CDR1 and CDR2: SGHRS and YFSETQ. The length of the CDR3 is 16 residues. Deletions cut 0 bases from V and 5 bases from J, with 15 bases between. The CDR3, as DNA: TGCGCCAGCAGCTTGGGGCACAGGGCAGGTAACAATGAGCAGTTCTTC. Translating it yields CASSLGHRAGNNEQFF.

This clonotype appeared many times. This chain uses TRBV2 with TRBJ2-7; 8 bases line up with TRBD1. The V gene end was trimmed by 0 bases and the J gene end by 5 bases; junction bases not matched to a gene: 3. This CDR3 contains 14 residues. CDR1 is SNHLY, CDR2 FYNNEI, per germline. The CDR3 nucleotides are TGTGCCAGCAGTGAAGCGGACAGGGCCCACGAGCAGTACGTC. As protein: CASSEADRAHEQYV.

There are many counts of this clonotype. The chain links TRBV29-1 to TRBJ2-3; the D gene is possibly TRBD2 (5 bases). Germline V lookup: CDR1 SQVTM, CDR2 ANQGSEA. The V end lost 6 bases, the J end lost 11 bases, and 27 bases lay between the germline ends. This CDR3 has 15 residues. The CDR3 reads CSVLNPGVPDVGQYF. The CDR3 DNA reads TGCAGCGTCCTAAACCCCGGGGTCCCCGATGTCGGGCAGTATTTT.

This clonotype was detected only a few times. This chain joins TRBV6-2 or TRBV6-3 and TRBJ2-1, with 7 bases that match TRBD1. The CDR3 length is 13 residues. V shed 6 bases and J 7 bases; nucleotides not matched to a gene: 6. The germline V gene has CDR1 MNHEY and CDR2 SVGEGT. The CDR3 is CASRQGERNEQFF. The CDR3 DNA is TGTGCCAGCAGGCAGGGGGAGAGGAATGAGCAGTTCTTC.

This sequence joins TRBV11-1 and TRBJ2-5; 10 bases are a match to TRBD1. Germline CDR1 SGHAT, CDR2 FQDESV (reference sequence). J gave up 5 bases and V 5 bases, and 5 bases lay outside the gene matches. The CDR3 covers 14 residues. The CDR3 protein is CASSPRDRGETQYF. The CDR3 DNA reads TGTGCCAGCAGCCCGCGGGACAGGGGTGAGACCCAGTACTTC.

This clonotype was seen at least ten times. The CDR3 region has the DNA TGTGCCAGCAGCTTGGGAGGTTCCAATGAGCAGTTCTTC. Encoded protein: CASSLGGSNEQFF. The genes are TRBV5-6 and TRBJ2-1; D uncertain. The germline V gene encodes CDR1 SGHDT and CDR2 YYEEEE. The CDR3 is 13 amino acids. V was shortened by 0 bases and J by 6 bases, with 7 bases between the two germline ends.

This clonotype showed up many times. This rearrangement joins TRBV29-1 to TRBJ2-7; the match to TRBD2 covers 7 bases. The CDR3 sequence is 15 residues long. J was trimmed by 0 bases and V by 6 bases; bases with no gene match: 11. The germline gives CDR1 SQVTM, CDR2 ANQGSEA. The CDR3 coding sequence is TGCAGCGTCGGCATTGGGAGCGGGGTCTCCTACGAGCAGTACTTC. It codes for CSVGIGSGVSYEQYF.

This clonotype has at least ten counts. The chain employs TRBV14 and TRBJ2-3; D might be TRBD2 (5 bases). The V gene's germline CDR1 is SGHDN and CDR2 FVKESK. With 6 bases removed from V and 2 bases from J, the gap between germline ends came to 12 bases. The length of the CDR3 is 14 residues. The CDR3: CASREEGFTDTQYF. In nucleotides, the CDR3 is TGTGCCAGCAGAGAAGAGGGATTCACAGATACGCAGTATTTT.

This chain links TRBV12-3 or TRBV12-4 with TRBJ2-2, with D unresolved. The CDR3 has 13 amino acids. V lost 3 bases, J lost 3 bases, and 5 bases lay in between. The CDR3 bases are TGTGCCAGCAGTTTTATCGACACCGGGGAGCTGTTTTTT. Protein sequence: CASSFIDTGELFF.

This clonotype was seen ten or more times. This chain's CDR3 is CSARDPKTIQETQYF. The CDR3 DNA is TGCAGTGCTAGAGATCCGAAGACTATCCAAGAGACCCAGTACTTC. This chain links TRBV20-1 with TRBJ2-5, with D perhaps TRBD2 (5 bases). V lost 0 bases, J lost 1 base, and 12 bases lay in between. Looked up from germline, CDR1 is DFQATT and CDR2 is SNEGSKA (reference sequence). This CDR3 spans 15 amino acids.

There are many counts of this clonotype. V usage is TRBV20-1 and J usage is TRBJ2-6; tentative D call: TRBD2 (6 bases). This CDR3 contains 14 residues. The germline gives CDR1 DFQATT, CDR2 SNEGSKA (reference sequence). With 1 base removed from V and 4 bases from J, the gap between germline ends came to 8 bases. This CDR3 reads CSARGAGGANVLTF. CDR3 coding DNA: TGCAGTGCTAGAGGTGCGGGGGGGGCCAACGTCCTGACTTTC.

This clonotype was detected many times. V usage is TRBV7-9 and J usage is TRBJ1-1; TRBD1 might be the D (5 bases). CDR1 and CDR2 from the germline V gene are SEHNR and FQNEAQ (reference sequence). V lost 5 bases, J lost 1 base, and 8 bases lay in between. The CDR3 totals 13 residues. The DNA for the CDR3 is TGTGCCAGCAGCCCGACAGAGAACACTGAAGCTTTCTTT. This gives the protein CASSPTENTEAFF.

This clonotype has ten or more counts. The CDR3: CASRRGGGGSTDTQYF. Written as DNA, the CDR3 is TGTGCCAGCAGAAGGGGGGGTGGCGGTAGCACAGATACGCAGTATTTT. This sequence joins TRBV7-2 and TRBJ2-3, with D perhaps matching TRBD2 (7 bases). CDR3 size: 16 residues. Per the germline V gene, CDR1 is SGHTA and CDR2 is FQGNSA. Trimming removed 6 bases at V and 0 bases at J, with 16 bases between.

This clonotype was recorded only once. The chain has TRBV7-9 and TRBJ1-4; 8 bases line up with TRBD1. The trim removed 5 bases at V and 8 bases at J, leaving 7 bases unmatched. Per the germline V gene, CDR1 is SEHNR and CDR2 is FQNEAQ (reference sequence). The CDR3 loop spans 14 amino acids. The CDR3 loop reads CASSPDRVGEKLFF. Here the CDR3 DNA reads TGTGCCAGCAGCCCGGACAGGGTTGGAGAAAAACTGTTTTTT. Variable domain in full (rest from reference TRBV7-9 and TRBJ1-4): DTGVSQNPRHKITKRGQNVTFRCDPISEHNRLYWYRQTLGQGPEFLTYFQNEAQLEKSRLLSDRFSAERPKGSFSTLEIQRTEQGDSAMYLCASSPDRVGEKLFFGSGTQLSVL.

In its sample, this clonotype was seen many times. Here the CDR3 DNA reads TGTGCCAGCAACGACAGGGAGCAGAATCAGCCCCAGCATTTT. It specifies CASNDREQNQPQHF. This rearrangement joins TRBV6-5 to TRBJ1-5; 7 nucleotides agree with TRBD1. Germline-derived CDR1 and CDR2 are MNHEY and SVGAGI. The CDR3 covers 14 residues. Trimming removed 7 bases from V and 4 bases from J; junction bases left unmatched: 7.

This clonotype was picked up many times. The chain couples TRBV20-1 to TRBJ1-3; D is unclear. This CDR3 region has 12 residues. Trimming left V 6 bases short and J 5 bases short, with 11 bases between. CDR1 is DFQATT and CDR2 is SNEGSKA in the germline V gene (reference sequence). The CDR3 protein is CSARPLRNTIYF. Here the CDR3 DNA reads TGCAGTGCCCGTCCCTTGAGAAACACCATATATTTT.

This clonotype was seen at least ten times. The chain uses TRBV5-1 and TRBJ2-5; tentatively, D is TRBD2 (6 bases). V was cut by 4 bases and J by 6 bases, with 19 bases left in between. Germline assignment: CDR1 SGHRS and CDR2 YFSETQ. The CDR3 is 15 residues long. As DNA, the CDR3 is TGCGCCAGCAGCCTAAGGGACTCCGGTAGTCAGACCCAGTACTTC. Translation: CASSLRDSGSQTQYF. The full variable domain, rest sourced from reference TRBV5-1 and TRBJ2-5, is KAGVTQTPRYLIKTRGQQVTLSCSPISGHRSVSWYQQTPGQGLQFLFEYFSETQRNKGNFPGRFSGRQFSNSRSEMNVSTLELGDSALYLCASSLRDSGSQTQYFGPGTRLLVL.

This clonotype showed up many times. The genes are TRBV28 and TRBJ2-1, with D possibly TRBD2 on 6 matching bases. In germline, CDR1 is MDHEN, CDR2 SYDVKM. Trimming took off 7 bases at V and 5 bases at J, with 12 bases between the two ends. This CDR3 is 13 amino acids long. Written as DNA, the CDR3 is TGTGCCAGCAACCCCGGGAGACACAATGAGCAGTTCTTC. Protein sequence: CASNPGRHNEQFF.

This clonotype was recorded many times. The chain recombines TRBV30 with TRBJ2-1; TRBD2 matches 11 bases. The CDR3 loop spans 16 amino acids. Unmatched junction bases numbered 5, after V lost 0 bases and J lost 4 bases. CDR1 and CDR2 from the germline V gene are GTSNPN and SVGIG (reference sequence). CDR3 in amino acids: CAWSVRGLAVYNEQFF. DNA for the CDR3: TGTGCCTGGAGTGTACGGGGACTAGCGGTATACAATGAGCAGTTCTTC.

This clonotype has a count of ten or more. The chain couples TRBV7-2 to TRBJ2-1, with TRBD2 matching 9 bases. Germline V gene lookup returns CDR1 SGHTA and CDR2 FQGNSA. Trimming at V came to 4 bases and at J to 6 bases, leaving 7 bases not matched to a gene. The CDR3 spans 15 residues. For the CDR3, the DNA is TGTGCCAGCAGCTCGCCGGGACTAGCTTTCAATGAGCAGTTCTTC. This translates into CASSSPGLAFNEQFF.

In this sample, this clonotype turned up many times. This rearrangement joins TRBV7-2 to TRBJ1-5; weak D call: TRBD1 (6 bases). The CDR3 runs to 12 residues. Looked up from germline, CDR1 is SGHTA and CDR2 is FQGNSA. Trimming removed 11 bases from V and 4 bases from J, with 12 bases in between. As DNA, the CDR3 is TGTGCCGGGGGAGGGGGTAATCAGCCCCAGCATTTT. This gives the protein CAGGGGNQPQHF.

This clonotype was counted a few times. A much more abundant neighbour one base away suggests this may be a read error. The chain has TRBV12-3 or TRBV12-4 and TRBJ2-7; possibly TRBD2 for D (6 bases). CDR3 length equals 12 residues. V lost 0 bases and J lost 6, with 6 bases in between. For the CDR3, the DNA is TGTGCCAGCAGTTTAGCGCGGGGCGAGCAGTACGTC. Residues: CASSLARGEQYV.

This clonotype was picked up many times. The genes are TRBV12-3 or TRBV12-4 and TRBJ2-3; D is possibly TRBD1 or TRBD2 (5 bases each). Trimming stripped 3 bases from V and 4 bases from J, with 11 bases between. The CDR3 contains 14 residues. CDR3 in amino acids: CASSFDRGADTQYF. The CDR3 nucleotides read TGTGCCAGCAGTTTTGATAGGGGAGCAGATACGCAGTATTTT.